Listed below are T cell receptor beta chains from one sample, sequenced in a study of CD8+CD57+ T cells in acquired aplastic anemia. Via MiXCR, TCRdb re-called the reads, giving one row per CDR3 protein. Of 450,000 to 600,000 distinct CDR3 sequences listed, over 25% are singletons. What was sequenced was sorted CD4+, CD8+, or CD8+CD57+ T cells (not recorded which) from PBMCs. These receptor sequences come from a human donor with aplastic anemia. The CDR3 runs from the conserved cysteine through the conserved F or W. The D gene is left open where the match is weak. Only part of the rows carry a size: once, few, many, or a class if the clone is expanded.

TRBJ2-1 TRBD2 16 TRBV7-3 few CASSSRTSGAYNEQFF TGTGCCAGCAGCTCAAGGACTAGCGGGGCCTACAATGAGCAGTTCTTC
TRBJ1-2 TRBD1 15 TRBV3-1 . CASSQDSGQGSGYTF TGTGCCAGCAGCCAAGATTCGGGACAGGGCTCTGGCTACACCTTC
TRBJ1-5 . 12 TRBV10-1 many CASSEGSQPQHF TGCGCCAGCAGTGAGGGGAGTCAGCCCCAGCATTTT
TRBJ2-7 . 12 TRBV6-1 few CASRRTIYEQYF TGTGCCAGTCGACGGACCATCTACGAGCAGTACTTC
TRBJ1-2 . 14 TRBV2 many CASVGGGRSYGYTF TGTGCCAGCGTGGGGGGGGGACGGAGCTATGGCTACACCTTC
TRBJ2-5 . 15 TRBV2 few CASSQESRVKETQYF TGTGCCAGCAGCCAAGAGTCACGGGTGAAAGAGACCCAGTACTTC
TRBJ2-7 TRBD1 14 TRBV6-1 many CASSRGQASYEQYF TGTGCCAGCAGTAGGGGACAGGCATCCTACGAGCAGTACTTC
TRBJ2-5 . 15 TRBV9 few CASSVGGLGQETQYF TGTGCCAGCAGCGTAGGAGGACTTGGGCAAGAGACCCAGTACTTC
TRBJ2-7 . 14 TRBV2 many CASSGRGKDYEQYF TGTGCCAGCAGTGGGAGGGGGAAAGACTACGAGCAGTACTTC
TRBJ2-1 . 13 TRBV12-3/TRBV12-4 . CASSLDGDNEQFF TGTGCCAGCAGTTTAGATGGCGACAATGAGCAGTTCTTC
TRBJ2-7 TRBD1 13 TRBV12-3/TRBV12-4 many CASSSGQSYEQYF TGTGCCAGCAGTTCGGGACAGTCCTACGAGCAGTACTTC
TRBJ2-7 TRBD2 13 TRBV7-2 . CAWKLAGSYEQYF TGTGCCTGGAAACTAGCGGGGTCATACGAGCAGTACTTC
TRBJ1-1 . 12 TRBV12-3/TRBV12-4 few CASSWSNTEAFF TGTGCCAGCAGTTGGTCGAACACTGAAGCTTTCTTT
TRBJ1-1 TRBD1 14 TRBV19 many CASSSGTGGMQAFF TGTGCCAGTAGTAGTGGGACAGGGGGTATGCAAGCTTTCTTT
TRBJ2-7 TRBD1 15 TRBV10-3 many CAISESGQGAYEQYF TGTGCCATCAGTGAGTCGGGACAGGGGGCCTACGAGCAGTACTTC
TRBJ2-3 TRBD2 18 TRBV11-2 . CASSYNQFGGGGTDTQYF TGTGCCAGCAGCTACAATCAGTTCGGCGGGGGAGGCACAGATACGCAGTATTTT
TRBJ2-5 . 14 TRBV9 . CASSPRGDGETQYF TGTGCCAGCAGCCCGCGAGGGGATGGAGAGACCCAGTACTTC
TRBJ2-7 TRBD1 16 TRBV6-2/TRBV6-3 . CASSYLRRDRTYEQYF TGTGCCAGCAGTTACCTCCGCCGGGACAGGACCTACGAGCAGTACTTC
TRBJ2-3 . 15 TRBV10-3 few CASIDYGSSADTQYF TGTGCCAGCATCGATTACGGGAGTAGTGCAGATACGCAGTATTTT
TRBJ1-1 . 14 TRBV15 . CATSRGSGNTEAFF TGTGCCACCAGCAGGGGCAGCGGGAACACTGAAGCTTTCTTT
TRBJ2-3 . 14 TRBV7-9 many CASSATGGVHTQYF TGTGCCAGCAGCGCGACTGGCGGGGTGCATACGCAGTATTTT